This TCR beta chain was obtained from a study of T cells expressing NK-cell markers. Study results and limitations: The same clonotypes also predominated in the CD3+CD56-NKG2C+ fraction of several donors.

A remark on this clonotype: What it recognizes is unknown.

TCRdb re-called the 5' RACE reads, yielding one record per CDR3 amino acid sequence without DNA. The sample has a few hundred thousand distinct CDR3 sequences. The sequenced material came from blood T cells: a sorted CD56 or NKG2C T cell subset, CD4+ or CD8+ T cells, or bulk PBMC T cells (not recorded which). This sequence originates from a man between 18 and 35 years old in good health.

The CDR3 sequence is CASSYGNRGLNTEAFF. This chain connects TRBV5-1 to TRBJ1-1; as DNA is missing, the TRBD1 call by TCRdb cannot be tested. Germline V lookup: CDR1 SGHRS, CDR2 YFSETQ. The CDR3 extends over 16 amino acids.